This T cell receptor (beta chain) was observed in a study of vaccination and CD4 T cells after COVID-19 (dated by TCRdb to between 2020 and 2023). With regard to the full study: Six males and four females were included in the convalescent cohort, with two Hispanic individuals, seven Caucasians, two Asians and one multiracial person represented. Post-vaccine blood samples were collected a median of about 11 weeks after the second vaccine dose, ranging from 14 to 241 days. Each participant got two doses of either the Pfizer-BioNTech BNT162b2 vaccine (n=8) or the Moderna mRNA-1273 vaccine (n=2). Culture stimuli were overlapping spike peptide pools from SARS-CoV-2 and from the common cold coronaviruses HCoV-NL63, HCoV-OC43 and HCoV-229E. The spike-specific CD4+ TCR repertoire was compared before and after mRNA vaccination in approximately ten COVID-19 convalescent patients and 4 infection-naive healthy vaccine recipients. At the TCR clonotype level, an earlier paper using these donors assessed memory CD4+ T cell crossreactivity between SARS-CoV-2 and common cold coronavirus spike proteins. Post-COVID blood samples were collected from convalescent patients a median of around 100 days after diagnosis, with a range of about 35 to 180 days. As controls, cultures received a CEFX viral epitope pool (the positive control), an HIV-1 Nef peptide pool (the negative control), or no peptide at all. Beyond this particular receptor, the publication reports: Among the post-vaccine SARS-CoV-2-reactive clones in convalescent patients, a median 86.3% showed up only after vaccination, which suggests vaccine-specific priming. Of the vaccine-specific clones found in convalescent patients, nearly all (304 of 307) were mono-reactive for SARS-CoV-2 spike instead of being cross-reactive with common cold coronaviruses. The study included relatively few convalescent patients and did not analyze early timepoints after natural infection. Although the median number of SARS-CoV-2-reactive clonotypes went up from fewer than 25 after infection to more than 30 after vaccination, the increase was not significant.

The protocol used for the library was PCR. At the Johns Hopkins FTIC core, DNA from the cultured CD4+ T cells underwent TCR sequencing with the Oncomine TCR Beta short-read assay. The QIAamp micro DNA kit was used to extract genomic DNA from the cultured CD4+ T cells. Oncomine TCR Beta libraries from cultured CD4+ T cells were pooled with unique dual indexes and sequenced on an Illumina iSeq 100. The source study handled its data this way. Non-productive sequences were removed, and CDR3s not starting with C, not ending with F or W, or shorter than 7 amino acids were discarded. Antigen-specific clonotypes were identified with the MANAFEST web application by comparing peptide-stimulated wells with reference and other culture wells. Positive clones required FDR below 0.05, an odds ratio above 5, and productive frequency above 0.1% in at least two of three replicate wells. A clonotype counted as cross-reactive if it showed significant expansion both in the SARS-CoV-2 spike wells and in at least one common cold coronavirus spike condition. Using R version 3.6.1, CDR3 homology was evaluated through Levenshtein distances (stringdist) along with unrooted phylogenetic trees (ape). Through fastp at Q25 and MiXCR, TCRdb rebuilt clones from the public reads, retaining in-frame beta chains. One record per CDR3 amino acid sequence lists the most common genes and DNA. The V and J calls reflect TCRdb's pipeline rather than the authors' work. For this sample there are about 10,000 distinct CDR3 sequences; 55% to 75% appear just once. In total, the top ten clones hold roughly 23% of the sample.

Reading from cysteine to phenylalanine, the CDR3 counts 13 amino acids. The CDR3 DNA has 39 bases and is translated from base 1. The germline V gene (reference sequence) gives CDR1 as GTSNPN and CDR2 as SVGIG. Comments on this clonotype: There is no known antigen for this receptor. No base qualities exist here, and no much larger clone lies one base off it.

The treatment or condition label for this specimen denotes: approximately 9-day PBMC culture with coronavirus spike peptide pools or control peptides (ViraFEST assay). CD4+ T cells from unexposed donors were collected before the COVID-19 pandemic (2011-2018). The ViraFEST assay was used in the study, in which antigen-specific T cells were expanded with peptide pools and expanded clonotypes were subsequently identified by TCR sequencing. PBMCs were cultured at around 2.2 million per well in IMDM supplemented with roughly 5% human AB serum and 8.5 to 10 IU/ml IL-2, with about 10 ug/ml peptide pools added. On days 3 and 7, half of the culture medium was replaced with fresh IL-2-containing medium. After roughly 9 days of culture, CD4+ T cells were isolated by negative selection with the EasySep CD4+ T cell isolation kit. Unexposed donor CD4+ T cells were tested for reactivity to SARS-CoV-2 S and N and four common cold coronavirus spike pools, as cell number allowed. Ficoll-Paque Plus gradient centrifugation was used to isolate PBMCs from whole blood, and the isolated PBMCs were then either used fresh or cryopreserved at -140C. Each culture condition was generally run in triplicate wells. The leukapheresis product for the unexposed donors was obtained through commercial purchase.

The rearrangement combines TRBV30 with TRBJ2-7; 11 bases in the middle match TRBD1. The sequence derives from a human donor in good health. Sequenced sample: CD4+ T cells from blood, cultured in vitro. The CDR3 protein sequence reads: CAAGTGGSYEQYF. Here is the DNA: TGTGCTGCCGGGACAGGGGGGTCCTACGAGCAGTACTTC.